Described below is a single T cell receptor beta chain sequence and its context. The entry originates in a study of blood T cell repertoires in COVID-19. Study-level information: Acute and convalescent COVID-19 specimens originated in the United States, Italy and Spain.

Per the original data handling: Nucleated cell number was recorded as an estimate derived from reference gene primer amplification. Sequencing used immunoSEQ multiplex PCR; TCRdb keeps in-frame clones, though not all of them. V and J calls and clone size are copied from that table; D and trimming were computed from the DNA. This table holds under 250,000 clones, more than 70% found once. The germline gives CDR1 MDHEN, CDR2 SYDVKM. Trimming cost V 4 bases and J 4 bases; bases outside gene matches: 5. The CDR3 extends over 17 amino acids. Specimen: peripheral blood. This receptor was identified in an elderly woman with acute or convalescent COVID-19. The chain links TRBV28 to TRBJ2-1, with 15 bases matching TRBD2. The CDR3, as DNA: TGTGCCAGCAGTTCGGGACTAGCGGGGGGATATTACAATGAGCAGTTCTTC. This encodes CASSSGLAGGYYNEQFF.